Below are 6 T cell receptor beta chains sequenced from a single sample in a study of blood T cells in healthy people across ages. Combining a sample-barcoded 5' primer with a J-beta primer mix, a second PCR ran for roughly 7 to 12 cycles. TCRdb used MiXCR to reprocess the 5' RACE reads, holding one entry per CDR3 protein. The table lists approximately 580,000 distinct CDR3 sequences, less than 25% of them singletons, with just over 8.5% in the top ten. The same sample was also used in a study of T cells of mothers and their children.

The sequenced material came from blood. The source is a boy aged 10-17 years in good health.

The chain couples TRBV12-3 or TRBV12-4 to TRBJ1-6; TRBD1 is a possible D gene (5 bases). V was pared by 4 bases and J by 2 bases, with 9 bases between. This CDR3 is 15 amino acids long. CDR3 sequence: CASSSGLPYNSPLHF. CDR3 bases: TGTGCCAGCAGTTCGGGACTTCCCTATAATTCACCCCTCCACTTT.

The chain combines TRBV9 with TRBJ2-5, with 7 bases matching TRBD2. CDR1 is SGDLS and CDR2 is YYNGEE in the germline V gene. The CDR3 totals 15 residues. The V segment lost 3 bases and the J segment 5 bases; nucleotides outside the gene matches: 10. The CDR3 spells CASSALREGLETQYF. CDR3 coding DNA: TGTGCCAGCAGCGCGTTGAGGGAGGGGTTGGAGACCCAGTACTTC.

This clonotype was counted a few times. In DNA, the CDR3 is TGTGCCAGCAGCTCCGATAGCGGATACGAGCAGTACTTC. As protein: CASSSDSGYEQYF. The chain employs TRBV7-2 and TRBJ2-5; tentative D call: TRBD2 (6 bases). The J call may be incorrect, as the DNA end agrees better with TRBJ2-7. The germline gives CDR1 SGHTA, CDR2 FQGNSA. The CDR3 covers 13 residues.

This clonotype was counted at least ten times. V usage is TRBV27 and J usage is TRBJ1-2; D call uncertain. Trimming shortened V by 6 bases and J by 4 bases, and 12 bases separated the two germline ends. The CDR3 is 13 amino acids. CDR1 and CDR2 (germline): MNHEY, SMNVEV (reference sequence). CDR3 in amino acids: CASSLGGGYGYTF. DNA of the CDR3: TGTGCCAGCAGCTTGGGCGGAGGCTATGGCTACACCTTC.

This clonotype was picked up a small number of times. The genes are TRBV25-1 and TRBJ1-1; unclear D gene. V lost 4 bases and J lost 1, with 10 bases in between. Germline values: CDR1 MGHDK, CDR2 SYGVNS. CDR3 length: 14 residues. CDR3 region: CASSAPERNTEAFF. The CDR3 coding sequence is TGTGCCAGCAGTGCGCCGGAAAGGAACACTGAAGCTTTCTTT. Complete variable domain (other parts from reference TRBV25-1 and TRBJ1-1): EADIYQTPRYLVIGTGKKITLECSQTMGHDKMYWYQQDPGMELHLIHYSYGVNSTEKGDLSSESTVSRIRTEHFPLTLESARPSHTSQYLCASSAPERNTEAFFGQGTRLTVV.

This clonotype was found a few times. The V gene is TRBV12-3 or TRBV12-4, the J gene TRBJ2-1, with 8 bases that match TRBD2. V gave up 7 bases and J gave up 9 bases; unmatched junction bases: 14. The CDR3 is 15 amino acids. CDR3 nucleotide sequence: TGTGCCAGCACCCTCTTGGCGGGAGGTGTAAGTGAGCAGTTCTTC. Protein product: CASTLLAGGVSEQFF.